This T cell receptor (beta chain) came from a study of blood T cells in healthy people across ages. Primers used in a second PCR of about 6 to 11 cycles were a sample-barcoded 5' primer and a J-beta primer mix. TCRdb itself ran the 5' RACE reads through MiXCR, one entry per CDR3 protein. Of about 1,400,000 distinct CDR3 sequences in the sample, 59% are singletons; the top ten hold over 5.5%. The CDR3 runs 14 residues. It was approximately 10 milliliters of peripheral blood that were drawn from each donor. The origin of this receptor is a man between 18 and 29 years old in good health. The chain couples TRBV12-3 or TRBV12-4 to TRBJ2-7; 9 bases are a match to TRBD2. The DNA matches TRBJ2-5 better at its end, which makes the J call doubtful. Specimen: blood. CDR3 residues: CASSAPGLAETQYF. CDR3 DNA sequence: TGTGCCAGCAGTGCCCCGGGACTAGCAGAGACCCAGTACTTC.